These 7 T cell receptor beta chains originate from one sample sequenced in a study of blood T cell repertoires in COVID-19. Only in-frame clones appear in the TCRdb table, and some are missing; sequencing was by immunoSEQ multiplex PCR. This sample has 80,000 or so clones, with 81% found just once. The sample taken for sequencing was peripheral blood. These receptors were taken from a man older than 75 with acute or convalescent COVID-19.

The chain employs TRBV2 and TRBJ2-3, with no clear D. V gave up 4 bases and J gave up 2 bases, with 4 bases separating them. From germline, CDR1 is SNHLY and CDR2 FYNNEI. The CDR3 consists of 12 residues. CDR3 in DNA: TGTGCCAGCAGTGTCTACACAGATACGCAGTATTTT. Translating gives CASSVYTDTQYF.

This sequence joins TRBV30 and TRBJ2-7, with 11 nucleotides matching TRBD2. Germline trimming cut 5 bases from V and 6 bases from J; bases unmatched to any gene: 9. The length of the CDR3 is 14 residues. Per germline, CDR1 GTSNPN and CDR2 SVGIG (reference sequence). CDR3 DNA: TGTGCCTGGGACACTAGCGGGAGAATCGGCGAGCAGTACTTC. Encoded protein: CAWDTSGRIGEQYF.

CDR3 residues: CASSVGTGIRTDTQYF. CDR3 in DNA: TGTGCCAGCAGCGTAGGGACGGGAATACGCACAGATACGCAGTATTTT. This chain joins TRBV9 and TRBJ2-3; a possible D gene is TRBD2 (5 bases). Germline loops: CDR1 SGDLS, CDR2 YYNGEE. The V end was cut by 0 bases, the J end by 1 base, with 12 bases between. The CDR3 loop spans 16 amino acids.

DNA of the CDR3: TGCGCCAGCAGCGACCCGCGACAGGGGGCCAAGAATGAGCAGTTCTTC. Translating it yields CASSDPRQGAKNEQFF. The chain has TRBV5-1 and TRBJ2-1, with 10 bases lining up with TRBD1. Germline V gives CDR1 SGHRS, CDR2 YFSETQ. The V gene end was trimmed by 4 bases and the J gene end by 7 bases; junction bases not matched to a gene: 11. The CDR3 extends over 16 amino acids.

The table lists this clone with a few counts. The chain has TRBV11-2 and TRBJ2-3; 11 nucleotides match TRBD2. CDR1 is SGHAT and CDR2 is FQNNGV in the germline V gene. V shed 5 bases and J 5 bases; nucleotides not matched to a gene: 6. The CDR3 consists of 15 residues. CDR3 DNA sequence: TGTGCCAGCAGCCTACTAGCGGGAGTTGGAGATACGCAGTATTTT. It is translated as CASSLLAGVGDTQYF.

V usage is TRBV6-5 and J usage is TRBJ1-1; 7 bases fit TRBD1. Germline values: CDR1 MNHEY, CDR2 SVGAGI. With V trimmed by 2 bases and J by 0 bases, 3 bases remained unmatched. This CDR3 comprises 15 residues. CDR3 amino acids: CASSYTTGMNTEAFF. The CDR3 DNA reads TGTGCCAGCAGTTACACGACAGGGATGAACACTGAAGCTTTCTTT.

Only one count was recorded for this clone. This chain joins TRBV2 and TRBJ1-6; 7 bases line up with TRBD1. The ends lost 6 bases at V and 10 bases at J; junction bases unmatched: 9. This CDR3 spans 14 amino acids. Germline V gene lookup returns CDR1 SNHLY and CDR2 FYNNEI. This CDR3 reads CASRGTANLSPLHF. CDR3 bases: TGTGCCAGCAGGGGGACAGCCAATTTATCACCCCTCCACTTT. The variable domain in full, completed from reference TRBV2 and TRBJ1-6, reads EPEVTQTPSHQVTQMGQEVILRCVPISNHLYFYWYRQILGQKVEFLVSFYNNEISEKSEIFDDQFSVERPDGSNFTLKIRSTKLEDSAMYFCASRGTANLSPLHFGNGTRLTVT.